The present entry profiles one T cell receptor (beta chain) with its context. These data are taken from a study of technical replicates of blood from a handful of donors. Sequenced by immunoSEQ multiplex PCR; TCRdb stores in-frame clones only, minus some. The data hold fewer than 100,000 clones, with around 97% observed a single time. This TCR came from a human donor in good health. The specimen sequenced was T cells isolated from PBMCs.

CDR3 in DNA: TGTGCCAGCAGCTTAATGGAGGGGGCGCGGAACGAGCAGTACTTC. This codes for CASSLMEGARNEQYF. The gene calls are TRBV11-3 and TRBJ2-7; D is perhaps TRBD1 (7 bases). The germline V and J ends were trimmed by 2 bases and 5 bases, with 16 bases remaining between them. Per germline, CDR1 SGHNT and CDR2 YENEEA. The CDR3 is made up of 15 amino acids.